This is a list of T cell receptor beta chains from one sample in a study of T cell responses to AZD1222 COVID-19 vaccine. The method was immunoSEQ multiplex PCR; TCRdb's version includes in-frame clones alone and lacks a portion of them. The data hold about 98,000 clones, with roughly 87% observed a single time. This specimen consisted of peripheral blood, obtained on day 0 of AZD1222 vaccination. The receptor source for this set is an adult in good health. CDR3s include the opening cysteine and the closing phenylalanine or tryptophan. D genes are given only for firm matches. Only some rows state a clone size, as once, few, many or a class for expanded clones.

abundance: NA
d_gene: NA
j_gene: TRBJ1-4
v_gene: TRBV30
CDR3nt: TGTGCCTGGACCAAGCAAGGATTTTCGGAAAAACTGTTTTTT
CDR3aa: CAWTKQGFSEKLFF

abundance: NA
d_gene: NA
j_gene: TRBJ1-1
v_gene: TRBV6-1
CDR3nt: TGTGCCAGCAGTGAGGGGGCGAACACTGAAGCTTTCTTT
CDR3aa: CASSEGANTEAFF

abundance: NA
d_gene: NA
j_gene: TRBJ1-2
v_gene: TRBV25-1
CDR3nt: TGTGCCAGCAGTGGGTGGGGGAGTGACCATGGCTACACCTTC
CDR3aa: CASSGWGSDHGYTF

abundance: NA
d_gene: TRBD2
j_gene: TRBJ2-1
v_gene: TRBV27
CDR3nt: TGTGCCAGCAGACCGTGGACGACTAGCGACAATGAGCAGTTCTTC
CDR3aa: CASRPWTTSDNEQFF

abundance: NA
d_gene: NA
j_gene: TRBJ2-1
v_gene: TRBV5-1
CDR3nt: TGCGCCAGCAGCTCGGAGGGACTCCCGTGGTTCAATGAGCAGTTCTTC
CDR3aa: CASSSEGLPWFNEQFF

abundance: NA
d_gene: TRBD1
j_gene: TRBJ2-5
v_gene: TRBV15
CDR3nt: TGTGCCACCAGCAGAGGGGGACAGGGAGAGACCCAGTACTTC
CDR3aa: CATSRGGQGETQYF

abundance: NA
d_gene: NA
j_gene: TRBJ1-3
v_gene: TRBV6-5
CDR3nt: TGTGCCAGCAGCCTGGCGGGGGGCTCTGGAAACACCATATATTTT
CDR3aa: CASSLAGGSGNTIYF

abundance: few
d_gene: NA
j_gene: TRBJ1-6
v_gene: TRBV28
CDR3nt: TGTGCCAGCAGTTTTCCAGGGAAGCCACCCCTCCACTTT
CDR3aa: CASSFPGKPPLHF

abundance: NA
d_gene: NA
j_gene: TRBJ2-7
v_gene: TRBV19
CDR3nt: TGTGCCAGTAGTATAGGAGGGGGGTCCTCCTACGAGCAGTACTTC
CDR3aa: CASSIGGGSSYEQYF

abundance: NA
d_gene: NA
j_gene: TRBJ2-3
v_gene: TRBV7-9
CDR3nt: TGTGCCAGCAGCCTAGGCACAGATACGCAGTATTTT
CDR3aa: CASSLGTDTQYF

abundance: NA
d_gene: TRBD1
j_gene: TRBJ1-4
v_gene: TRBV6-1
CDR3nt: TGTGCCAGCAGTCTACAGGGGAAGAATGAAAAACTGTTTTTT
CDR3aa: CASSLQGKNEKLFF